This T cell receptor beta chain was sequenced for a study of blood T cell repertoires in COVID-19. Study in general: Whether acute or convalescent, the COVID-19 samples came from the United States, Italy and Spain.

With 3 bases removed from V and 1 base from J, the gap between germline ends came to 9 bases. The germline CDR1 and CDR2 sequences are MGHRA and YSYEKL. CDR3 size: 14 residues. In the original workflow: Counts of nucleated cells, estimated from reference gene primer amplification, were obtained. Libraries were prepared by immunoSEQ multiplex PCR; TCRdb keeps only in-frame clonotypes and omits some of them. V, J and clone size reflect that table, while D and trimming were determined from the DNA. This table holds fewer than 250,000 clones, 70% to 90% found once. Sample: peripheral blood. The sequence came from a man between 50 and 59 years old with acute or convalescent COVID-19. This chain uses TRBV4-1 with TRBJ1-2; no clear D gene. CDR3 sequence reads: CASSHGEGNYGYTF. CDR3 coding DNA: TGCGCCAGCAGCCACGGGGAGGGTAACTATGGCTACACCTTC.